Shown below are 9 T cell receptor beta chains from a single sample sequenced in a study of blood T cell repertoires in COVID-19. Here immunoSEQ multiplex PCR was the method, and the copy in TCRdb shows in-frame clones only, minus some. The sample carries hundreds of thousands of clones, roughly 86% recorded once. The sequencing input was peripheral blood. These receptors originate from a young woman with COVID-19, enrolled during active disease.

The count of this clone is one. The chain has TRBV7-9 and TRBJ2-2; TRBD2 might be the D (6 bases). CDR3 length: 16 amino acids. Between the trimmed V and J ends, which lost 5 bases and 4 bases, there was a span of 17 bases. Germline V gene data show CDR1 as SEHNR and CDR2 as FQNEAQ (reference sequence). CDR3 nucleotides: TGTGCCAGCAGCCCCGCCTGGAGGGGACCCACCGGGGAGCTGTTTTTT. It translates to CASSPAWRGPTGELFF.

This sequence joins TRBV13 and TRBJ2-1, with D possibly matching TRBD2 (5 bases). The CDR3 sequence is 15 residues long. V was pared by 5 bases and J by 6 bases, with 17 bases between. Germline V lookup: CDR1 PRHDT, CDR2 FYEKMQ (reference sequence). The CDR3 loop reads CASSPLPGGSNEQFF. The CDR3 DNA reads TGTGCCAGCAGCCCACTACCGGGTGGGAGCAATGAGCAGTTCTTC.

J is TRBJ2-3 and V is TRBV7-3; TRBD2 aligns across 7 bases. The CDR3 sequence is 15 residues long. Germline V gene lookup returns CDR1 SGHTA and CDR2 FQGTGA. The trim removed 2 bases at V and 4 bases at J, leaving 6 bases unmatched. The CDR3 nucleotides are TGTGCCAGCAGCTTATTGACCGCGGGGGCAGATACGCAGTATTTT. Translated, it gives CASSLLTAGADTQYF.

The rearrangement uses TRBV5-1 and TRBJ1-1; no clear D. The CDR3 length is 14 residues. Trimming pared 3 bases from V and 1 base from J, leaving 10 bases between. Germline V gene lookup returns CDR1 SGHRS and CDR2 YFSETQ. CDR3 residues: CASSWTAGNTEAFF. In nucleotides, the CDR3 is TGCGCCAGCAGCTGGACGGCGGGGAACACTGAAGCTTTCTTT. Looking up the rest from reference TRBV5-1 and TRBJ1-1 gives the full variable domain: KAGVTQTPRYLIKTRGQQVTLSCSPISGHRSVSWYQQTPGQGLQFLFEYFSETQRNKGNFPGRFSGRQFSNSRSEMNVSTLELGDSALYLCASSWTAGNTEAFFGQGTRLTVV.

The chain employs TRBV4-2 and TRBJ2-1; 7 bases map to TRBD2. Trimming cost V 7 bases and J 4 bases; bases outside gene matches: 13. This CDR3 has 16 residues. The V gene's germline CDR1 is LGHNA and CDR2 YNFKEQ. The CDR3 DNA follows: TGTGCCAGCACTCACCAGGGAAGCGGGGCGTACAATGAGCAGTTCTTC. This encodes CASTHQGSGAYNEQFF.

Concerning this clone itself: Other DNA sequences of this sample code for an identical CDR3. The chain uses TRBV7-2 and TRBJ1-2; D perhaps matches TRBD1 (5 bases). Germline CDR1 SGHTA, CDR2 FQGNSA. CDR3 length equals 14 residues. V was trimmed by 5 bases and J by 2 bases, leaving 12 bases between them. CDR3 nucleotide sequence: TGTGCCAGCAGCGTAACAGGAGTGAACTATGGCTACACCTTC. It specifies CASSVTGVNYGYTF.

The CDR3 coding sequence is TGCAGTGCTAGTCCAGGGGTCGGTGAAGCTTTCTTT. It codes for CSASPGVGEAFF. The rearrangement uses TRBV20-1 and TRBJ1-1; TRBD1 is a possible D gene (6 bases). Between the trimmed V and J ends, which lost 3 bases and 7 bases, there was a span of 12 bases. This CDR3 contains 12 residues. Germline V CDR1 and CDR2: DFQATT, SNEGSKA (reference sequence).

The rearrangement joins TRBV5-4 to TRBJ2-1; 8 bases fit TRBD2. Germline V lookup: CDR1 SGHNT, CDR2 YYREEE (reference sequence). The CDR3 consists of 13 residues. J gave up 8 bases and V 4 bases, and 5 bases lay outside the gene matches. For the CDR3, the DNA is TGTGCCAGCAGCCGAAGCGGGAGAGATGAGCAGTTCTTC. It specifies CASSRSGRDEQFF.

The chain combines TRBV4-1 with TRBJ2-7, with 15 positions matching TRBD2. The germline gives CDR1 MGHRA, CDR2 YSYEKL. This CDR3 region has 20 residues. With V trimmed by 0 bases and J by 4 bases, 13 bases remained unmatched. CDR3 sequence: CASSQDILARTSGRAYEQYF. In nucleotides, the CDR3 is TGCGCCAGCAGCCAAGATATCTTAGCTAGGACTAGCGGGAGGGCGTACGAGCAGTACTTC.